This T cell receptor beta chain was observed in a study of shared clonotypes between healthy human individuals. Study observations and caveats: Estimated clonotype richness was generally higher in naive than memory subsets.

To note about this clone: Its antigen is not identified.

The authors' processing: Junction-only immunoSEQ data arrived without quality scores, meaning filtering differed. Generated by immunoSEQ multiplex PCR, the TCRdb table keeps only in-frame clones and is missing some. V, J and clone size derive from that table, while D and trimming were established from the DNA sequence. The table lists under 1,900,000 clones, about 98.5% of them singletons, with 0.36% in the top ten. The V and J ends lost 6 bases and 4 bases respectively, with 13 bases between them. The CDR3 totals 13 residues. CDR1 and CDR2 from the germline V gene are LNHDA and SQIVND (reference sequence).

Sample: naive CD4+ T cells sorted from blood. The subset here: CD45RA+ positively selected. The chain employs TRBV19 and TRBJ2-7, with D maybe TRBD1 (6 bases). The sequence was collected from a man younger than 45 in good health. Here the CDR3 reads CASSAQGRYEQYF. CDR3 DNA: TGTGCCAGTAGCGCACAGGGACGGTACGAGCAGTACTTC.